This T cell receptor beta chain is drawn from a study of T cell responses to AZD1222 COVID-19 vaccine. Germline V gene sequence: CDR1 LGHDT, CDR2 YNNKEL (reference sequence). The CDR3 consists of 13 residues. Between the trimmed V and J ends, which lost 2 bases and 5 bases, there was a span of 7 bases. This clone was found a few times. Sequencing was performed with immunoSEQ multiplex PCR; in TCRdb, only in-frame clones are kept and a portion is missing. The sample carries 90,000 to 150,000 clones, approximately 85% recorded once. This chain links TRBV3-1 (or the pseudogene TRBV3-2) with TRBJ2-1; D remains ambiguous. Sequenced material: peripheral blood, taken on day 0 of AZD1222 vaccination. The source of this sequence is an adult in good health. The DNA of the CDR3 is TGTGCCAGCAGCCAATGGAGCGACAATGAGCAGTTCTTC. Its protein product is CASSQWSDNEQFF.